One sample yielded the 7 T cell receptor beta chains listed below, sequenced in a study of lymphopenia after photon versus proton radiotherapy. The assay was immunoSEQ multiplex PCR, and TCRdb's table has in-frame clones only and misses some. The repertoire holds about 16,000 clones, 80% to 90% seen once, with 55% to 70% in the top ten. Sample: peripheral blood, taken from a patient treated with proton-based radiotherapy. These TCRs come from a woman aged 55-70 years with cholangiocarcinoma. Some clones in this sample may be carry-over from other donors' samples.

V usage is TRBV9 and J usage is TRBJ2-3; 9 bases are shared with TRBD2. Germline values: CDR1 SGDLS, CDR2 YYNGEE. J lost 2 bases, V lost 2 bases, and 6 bases had no gene match. This CDR3 is 16 amino acids long. CDR3 loop: CASSVLAGPPTDTQYF. DNA for the CDR3: TGTGCCAGCAGCGTTCTAGCGGGGCCCCCCACAGATACGCAGTATTTT.

This chain joins TRBV19 and TRBJ1-3; no reliable D call. Deletions cut 3 bases from V and 0 bases from J, with 15 bases between. The CDR3 totals 17 residues. Germline values: CDR1 LNHDA, CDR2 SQIVND (reference sequence). This chain's CDR3 is CASSMGSAAFSGNTIYF. For the CDR3, the DNA is TGTGCCAGTAGTATGGGGTCAGCAGCCTTCTCTGGAAACACCATATATTTT.

The J gene is TRBJ2-5, the V gene TRBV30; 8 bases map to TRBD1. This CDR3 is built from 13 residues. The germline gives CDR1 GTSNPN, CDR2 SVGIG (reference sequence). V lost 7 bases to trimming and J lost 2 bases; unmatched junction nucleotides: 6. CDR3 in DNA: TGTGCCTTTTCCGGGACAGGACAAGAGACCCAGTACTTC. This translates into CAFSGTGQETQYF.

The gene calls are TRBV7-6 and TRBJ2-3; D is uncertain. In germline, CDR1 is SGHVS, CDR2 FNYEAQ. The length of the CDR3 is 16 residues. Trimming removed 1 base from V and 2 bases from J, with 13 bases in between. In DNA, the CDR3 is TGTGCCAGCAGCTTAGGTCCACGAACGAACACAGATACGCAGTATTTT. The encoded protein is CASSLGPRTNTDTQYF.

This chain joins TRBV6-9 and TRBJ1-2; 9 positions agree with TRBD1. Trimming at V came to 6 bases and at J to 5 bases, leaving 7 bases not matched to a gene. CDR1 is MNHGY, CDR2 SVAAGI, per germline. The CDR3 is made up of 14 amino acids. In DNA, the CDR3 is TGTGCCAGCAGCCCACAGGGGGCTGGATATGGCTACACCTTC. It yields the protein CASSPQGAGYGYTF.

The chain has TRBV5-1 and TRBJ2-1; no clear D. V was shortened by 3 bases and J by 9 bases, with 10 bases between the two germline ends. CDR3 size: 12 residues. Germline CDR1 SGHRS, CDR2 YFSETQ. CDR3 residues: CASSSPAPEQFF. DNA for the CDR3: TGCGCCAGCAGCTCCCCTGCCCCTGAGCAGTTCTTC. Together with reference TRBV5-1 and TRBJ2-1, the CDR3 gives the full variable domain: KAGVTQTPRYLIKTRGQQVTLSCSPISGHRSVSWYQQTPGQGLQFLFEYFSETQRNKGNFPGRFSGRQFSNSRSEMNVSTLELGDSALYLCASSSPAPEQFFGPGTRLTVL.

J is TRBJ1-6 and V is TRBV6-1, with D possibly matching TRBD1 (5 bases). V lost 2 bases and J lost 6, with 8 bases in between. The CDR3 spans 14 residues. The V gene's germline CDR1 is MNHNS and CDR2 SASEGT. CDR3 loop: CASSERGVNSPLHF. The CDR3 coding sequence is TGTGCCAGCAGTGAACGGGGGGTTAATTCACCCCTCCACTTT.